Following are 14 T cell receptor beta chains from one sample sequenced in a study of lymphopenia after photon versus proton radiotherapy. The protocol was immunoSEQ multiplex PCR, while the TCRdb copy is restricted to in-frame clones and leaves out a portion. This sample has some 55,000 clones, with 80% to 90% found just once. This specimen consisted of peripheral blood, obtained from a patient treated with photon-based radiotherapy. The receptor set was obtained from a man aged 50-60 years with gastric cancer.

Only a few counts were recorded for this clone. The chain combines TRBV7-2 with TRBJ1-1, with D tentatively TRBD1 (6 bases). Germline values: CDR1 SGHTA, CDR2 FQGNSA. V lost 2 bases, J lost 5 bases, and 18 bases lay in between. This CDR3 comprises 16 residues. The CDR3 nucleotides are TGTGCCAGCAGCTTAATGCCGGCGGGGGCGAGTACTGAAGCTTTCTTT. This translates into CASSLMPAGASTEAFF.

J is TRBJ2-2 and V is TRBV5-3, with 11 bases lining up with TRBD2. TRBV5-3 is an ORF, and what it does is uncertain. The length of the CDR3 is 16 residues. V was clipped by 3 bases and J by 3 bases; unmatched bases: 4. CDR3 sequence: CARSSGLAEYTGELFF. CDR3 DNA sequence: TGTGCCAGAAGCTCGGGACTAGCGGAATACACCGGGGAGCTGTTTTTT.

The chain couples TRBV15 to TRBJ1-3, with a tentative D call TRBD1 (6 bases). The CDR3 consists of 16 residues. Germline CDR1 LNHNV, CDR2 YYDKDF (reference sequence). The V and J ends lost 0 bases and 2 bases respectively, with 11 bases between them. The CDR3 region is CATSREGGSPGNTIYF. The CDR3 DNA is TGTGCCACCAGCAGAGAGGGGGGCTCTCCTGGAAACACCATATATTTT. Drawing the rest from reference TRBV15 and TRBJ1-3, the complete variable domain is DAMVIQNPRYQVTQFGKPVTLSCSQTLNHNVMYWYQQKSSQAPKLLFHYYDKDFNNEADTPDNFQSRRPNTSFCFLDIRSPGLGDTAMYLCATSREGGSPGNTIYFGEGSWLTVV.

This chain joins TRBV28 and TRBJ2-7; D is undetermined. The CDR3 is 12 amino acids. With 2 bases removed from V and 2 bases from J, the gap between germline ends came to 4 bases. CDR1 and CDR2 (germline): MDHEN, SYDVKM. CDR3 loop: CASSLRTYEQYF. The CDR3 nucleotides are TGTGCCAGCAGTTTAAGAACCTACGAGCAGTACTTC. Variable domain in full (rest from reference TRBV28 and TRBJ2-7): DVKVTQSSRYLVKRTGEKVFLECVQDMDHENMFWYRQDPGLGLRLIYFSYDVKMKEKGDIPEGYSVSREKKERFSLILESASTNQTSMYLCASSLRTYEQYFGPGTRLTVT.

The V call is TRBV7-2, the J call TRBJ1-5; perhaps TRBD1 as D (5 bases). The germline V gene has CDR1 SGHTA and CDR2 FQGNSA. The ends were cut back, 1 base at V and 2 bases at J, with 9 bases in the middle. This CDR3 has 15 residues. This chain's CDR3 is CASSLVGTGNQPQHF. The CDR3, as DNA: TGTGCCAGCAGCTTAGTTGGGACGGGCAATCAGCCCCAGCATTTT. The whole variable domain, filled in from reference TRBV7-2 and TRBJ1-5, reads GAGVSQSPSNKVTEKGKDVELRCDPISGHTALYWYRQSLGQGLEFLIYFQGNSAPDKSGLPSDRFSAERTGGSVSTLTIQRTQQEDSAVYLCASSLVGTGNQPQHFGDGTRLSIL.

This clone has more than one count but fewer than ten. The chain employs TRBV6-4 and TRBJ2-5; TRBD1 aligns across 7 bases. Looked up from germline, CDR1 is MRHNA and CDR2 is SNTAGT. V shed 2 bases, J shed 3 bases, and the junction held 9 bases outside the gene matches. There are 16 residues in the CDR3. The CDR3 sequence is CASSDRNRGRKETQYF. The CDR3 DNA is TGTGCCAGCAGTGACCGAAACAGGGGACGTAAAGAGACCCAGTACTTC.

In this sample, this clone turned up once. The chain has TRBV29-1 and TRBJ2-7; D uncertain. The CDR3 has 11 residues. Per germline, CDR1 SQVTM and CDR2 ANQGSEA. The V and J ends lost 4 bases and 9 bases respectively, with 13 bases between them. CDR3 bases: TGCAGCGTTGGCCAGAATCGATTGCAGTACTTC. Protein product: CSVGQNRLQYF.

The gene calls are TRBV14 and TRBJ2-1, with 14 bases aligning to TRBD2. Germline V CDR1 and CDR2: SGHDN, FVKESK. The V segment lost 2 bases and the J segment 10 bases; nucleotides outside the gene matches: 10. The CDR3 length is 17 residues. CDR3 DNA sequence: TGTGCCAGCAGCCAAAATACCGGGACTAGCGGGAGAGGGGAGCAGTTCTTC. Its protein product is CASSQNTGTSGRGEQFF. Based on the CDR3 plus reference TRBV14 and TRBJ2-1, the full variable domain is EAGVTQFPSHSVIEKGQTVTLRCDPISGHDNLYWYRRVMGKEIKFLLHFVKESKQDESGMPNNRFLAERTGGTYSTLKVQPAELEDSGVYFCASSQNTGTSGRGEQFFGPGTRLTVL.

The rearrangement links TRBV19 to TRBJ2-7; 8 nucleotides agree with TRBD2. The junction had 11 bases not matched to a gene; V was cut back by 10 bases and J by 0 bases. The CDR3 runs to 15 residues. CDR1 is LNHDA, CDR2 SQIVND, per germline (reference sequence). The CDR3 loop reads CATAGGTSGSYEQYF. CDR3 nucleotides: TGTGCCACCGCGGGGGGTACTAGCGGCTCCTACGAGCAGTACTTC.

This clone was counted once. The rearrangement joins TRBV6-1 to TRBJ2-7; D gene unclear. CDR1 is MNHNS, CDR2 SASEGT, per germline. This CDR3 is built from 16 residues. Trimming took off 1 base at V and 4 bases at J, with 17 bases between the two ends. CDR3 sequence reads: CASSEDLVIPQYEQYF. In nucleotides, the CDR3 is TGTGCCAGCAGTGAAGATCTAGTAATACCCCAATACGAGCAGTACTTC.

J is TRBJ1-1 and V is TRBV30; D is possibly TRBD1 (5 bases). The CDR3 loop spans 15 amino acids. The ends were cut back, 1 base at V and 4 bases at J, with 16 bases in the middle. Per germline, CDR1 GTSNPN and CDR2 SVGIG (reference sequence). The CDR3 is CAWSAKQAFGTEAFF. The DNA of the CDR3 is TGTGCCTGGAGTGCAAAACAGGCTTTTGGCACTGAAGCTTTCTTT.

J is TRBJ2-1 and V is TRBV6-4; 7 bases agree with TRBD2. V shed 4 bases, J shed 2 bases, and the junction held 5 bases outside the gene matches. This CDR3 contains 15 residues. The germline CDR1 and CDR2 sequences are MRHNA and SNTAGT. The CDR3 DNA reads as TGTGCCAGCAGTGTGGCGGGAGAGCCCTACAATGAGCAGTTCTTC. This sequence encodes CASSVAGEPYNEQFF.

V gene TRBV28 combines with J gene TRBJ2-1; D is perhaps TRBD2 (5 bases). The V end was cut by 7 bases, the J end by 8 bases, with 27 bases between. The V gene's germline CDR1 is MDHEN and CDR2 SYDVKM. The CDR3 has 17 residues. CDR3 bases: TGTGCCAGCAATACCCCTCGCGGGTTCAACGTCGGGGATGAGCAGTTCTTC. It codes for CASNTPRGFNVGDEQFF.

This chain connects TRBV7-3 to TRBJ2-3; the match to TRBD2 covers 11 bases. Looked up from germline, CDR1 is SGHTA and CDR2 is FQGTGA. V dropped 1 base and J dropped 6; count of bases not matched to a gene: 9. The length of the CDR3 is 17 residues. CDR3 amino acids: CASSLMVAGGPGDTQYF. DNA of the CDR3: TGTGCCAGCAGCTTAATGGTAGCGGGAGGGCCGGGGGATACGCAGTATTTT.